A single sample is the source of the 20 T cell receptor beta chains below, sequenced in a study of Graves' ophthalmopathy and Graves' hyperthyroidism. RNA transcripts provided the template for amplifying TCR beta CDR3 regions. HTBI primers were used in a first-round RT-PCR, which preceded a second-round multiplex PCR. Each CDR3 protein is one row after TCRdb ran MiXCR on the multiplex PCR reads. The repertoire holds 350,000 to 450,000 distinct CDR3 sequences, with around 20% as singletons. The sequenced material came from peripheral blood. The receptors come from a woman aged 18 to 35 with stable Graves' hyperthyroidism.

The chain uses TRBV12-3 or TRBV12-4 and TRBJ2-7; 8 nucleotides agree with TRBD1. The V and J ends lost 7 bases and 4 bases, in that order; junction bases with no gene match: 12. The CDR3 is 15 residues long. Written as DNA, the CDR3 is TGTGCCAGCACCCAGGCGAGGACAGGGCCTTACGAGCAGTACTTC. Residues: CASTQARTGPYEQYF.

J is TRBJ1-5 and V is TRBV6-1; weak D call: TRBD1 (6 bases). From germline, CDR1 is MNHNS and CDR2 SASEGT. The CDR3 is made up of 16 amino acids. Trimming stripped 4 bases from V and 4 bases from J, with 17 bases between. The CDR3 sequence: CASSGLPGTSNQPQHF. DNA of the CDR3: TGTGCCAGCAGTGGTTTACCCGGGACATCTAATCAGCCCCAGCATTTT.

The CDR3: CASSTRAGELETQYF. The CDR3, as DNA: TGCGCCAGCAGCACAAGAGCGGGAGAGTTGGAGACCCAGTACTTC. V gene TRBV5-1 combines with J gene TRBJ2-5; 8 bases match TRBD2. Trimming cost V 4 bases and J 5 bases; bases outside gene matches: 10. CDR3 length equals 15 residues. The germline CDR1 and CDR2 sequences are SGHRS and YFSETQ.

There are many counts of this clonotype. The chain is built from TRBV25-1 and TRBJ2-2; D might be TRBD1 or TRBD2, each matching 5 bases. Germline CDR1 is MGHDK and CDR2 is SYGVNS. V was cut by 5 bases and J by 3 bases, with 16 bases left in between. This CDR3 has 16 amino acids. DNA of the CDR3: TGTGCCAGCAGTTCATCATGGAGAGGGGACACCGGGGAGCTGTTTTTT. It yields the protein CASSSSWRGDTGELFF.

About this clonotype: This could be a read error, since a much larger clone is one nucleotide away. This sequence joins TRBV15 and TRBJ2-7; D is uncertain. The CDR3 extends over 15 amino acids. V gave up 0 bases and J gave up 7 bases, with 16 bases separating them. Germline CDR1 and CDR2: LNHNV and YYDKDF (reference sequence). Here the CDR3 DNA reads TGTGCCACCAGCAGAGATAGGATGGACGACGAGGAGCAGTACGTC. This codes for CATSRDRMDDEEQYV.

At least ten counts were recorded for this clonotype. This CDR3 reads CASSLGQGNGYTF. The CDR3 bases are TGTGCCAGCAGTTTGGGACAGGGGAATGGCTACACCTTC. The chain couples TRBV12-3 or TRBV12-4 to TRBJ1-2; TRBD1 matches at 10 bases. V shed 3 bases, J shed 6 bases, and the junction held 1 base outside the gene matches. The CDR3 runs to 13 residues.

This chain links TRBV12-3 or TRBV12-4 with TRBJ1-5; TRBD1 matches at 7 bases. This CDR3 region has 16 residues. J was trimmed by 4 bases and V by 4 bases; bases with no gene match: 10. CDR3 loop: CASSSHPGRGNQPQHF. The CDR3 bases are TGTGCCAGCAGTTCGCATCCTGGCAGGGGGAATCAGCCCCAGCATTTT.

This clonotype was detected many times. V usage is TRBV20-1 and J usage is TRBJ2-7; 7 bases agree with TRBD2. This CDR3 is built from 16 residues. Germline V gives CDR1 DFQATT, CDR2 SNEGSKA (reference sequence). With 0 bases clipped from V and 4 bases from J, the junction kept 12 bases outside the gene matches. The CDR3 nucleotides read TGCAGTGCTAGAGATCTAGCGGCTCCCGAACCTTACGAGCAGTACTTC. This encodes CSARDLAAPEPYEQYF.

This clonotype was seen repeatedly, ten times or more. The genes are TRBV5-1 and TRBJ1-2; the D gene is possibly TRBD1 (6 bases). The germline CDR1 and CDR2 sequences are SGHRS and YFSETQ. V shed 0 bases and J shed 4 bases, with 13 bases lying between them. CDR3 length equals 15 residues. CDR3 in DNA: TGCGCCAGCAGCTTGGGCGGACAGACCTCCTATGGCTACACCTTC. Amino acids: CASSLGGQTSYGYTF.

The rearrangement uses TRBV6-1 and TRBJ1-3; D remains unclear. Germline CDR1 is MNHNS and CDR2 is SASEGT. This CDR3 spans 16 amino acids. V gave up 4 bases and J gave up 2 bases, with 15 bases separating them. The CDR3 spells CASSVVPQSPGNTIYF. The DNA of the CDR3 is TGTGCCAGCAGTGTGGTGCCACAGTCGCCTGGAAACACCATATATTTT.

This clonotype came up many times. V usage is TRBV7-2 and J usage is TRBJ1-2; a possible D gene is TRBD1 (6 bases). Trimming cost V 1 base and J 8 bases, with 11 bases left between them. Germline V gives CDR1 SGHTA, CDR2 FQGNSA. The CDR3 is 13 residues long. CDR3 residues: CASSLGLDRGYTF. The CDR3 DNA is TGTGCCAGCAGCTTAGGGTTGGACAGAGGCTACACCTTC.

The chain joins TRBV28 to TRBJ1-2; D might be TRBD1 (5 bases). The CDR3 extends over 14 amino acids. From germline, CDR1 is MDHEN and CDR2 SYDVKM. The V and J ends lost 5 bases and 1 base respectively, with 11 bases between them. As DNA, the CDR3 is TGTGCCAGCAGTCAGGGCTCCCTTAACTATGGCTACACCTTC. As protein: CASSQGSLNYGYTF.

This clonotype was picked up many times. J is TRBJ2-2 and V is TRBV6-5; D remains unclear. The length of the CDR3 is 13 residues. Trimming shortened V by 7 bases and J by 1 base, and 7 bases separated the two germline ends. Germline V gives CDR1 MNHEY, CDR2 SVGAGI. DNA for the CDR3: TGTGCCAGCATTTGGGTGAACACCGGGGAGCTGTTTTTT. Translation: CASIWVNTGELFF.

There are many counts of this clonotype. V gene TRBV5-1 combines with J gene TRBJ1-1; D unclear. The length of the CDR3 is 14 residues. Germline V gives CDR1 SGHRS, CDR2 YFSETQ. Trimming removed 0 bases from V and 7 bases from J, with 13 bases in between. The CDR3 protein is CASSLVPGPVEAFF. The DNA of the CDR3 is TGCGCCAGCAGCTTGGTTCCAGGCCCGGTTGAAGCTTTCTTT.

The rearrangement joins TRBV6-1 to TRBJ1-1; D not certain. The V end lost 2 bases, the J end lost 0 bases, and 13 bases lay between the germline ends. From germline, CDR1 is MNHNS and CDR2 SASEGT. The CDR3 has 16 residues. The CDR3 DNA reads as TGTGCCAGCAGTGAAATAAGTGGGCAGATGAACACTGAAGCTTTCTTT. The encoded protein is CASSEISGQMNTEAFF.

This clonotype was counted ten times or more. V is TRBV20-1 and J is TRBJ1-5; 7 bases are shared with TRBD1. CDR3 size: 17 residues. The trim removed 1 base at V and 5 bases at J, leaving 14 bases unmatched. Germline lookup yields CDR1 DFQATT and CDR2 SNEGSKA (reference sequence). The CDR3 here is CSARGEGAMGLYQPQHF. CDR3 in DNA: TGCAGTGCTAGAGGGGAGGGGGCGATGGGTTTATATCAGCCCCAGCATTTT.

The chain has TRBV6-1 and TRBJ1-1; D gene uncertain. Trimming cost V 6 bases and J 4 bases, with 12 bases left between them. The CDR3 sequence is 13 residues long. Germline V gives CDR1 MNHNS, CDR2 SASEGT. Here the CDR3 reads CASSQNRVTEAFF. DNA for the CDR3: TGTGCCAGCAGCCAAAATAGGGTCACTGAAGCTTTCTTT.

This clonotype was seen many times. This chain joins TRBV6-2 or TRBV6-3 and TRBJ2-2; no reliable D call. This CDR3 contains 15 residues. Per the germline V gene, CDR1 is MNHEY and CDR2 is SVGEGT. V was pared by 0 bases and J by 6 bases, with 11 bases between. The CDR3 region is CASSYSLSQPGELFF. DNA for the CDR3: TGTGCCAGCAGTTACTCGCTTTCCCAACCCGGGGAGCTGTTTTTT.

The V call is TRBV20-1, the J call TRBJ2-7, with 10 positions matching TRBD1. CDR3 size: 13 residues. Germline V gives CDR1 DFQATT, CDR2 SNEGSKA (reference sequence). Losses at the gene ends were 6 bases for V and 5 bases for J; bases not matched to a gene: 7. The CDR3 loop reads CSARDRGPDEQYF. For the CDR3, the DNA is TGCAGTGCCCGGGACAGGGGTCCGGACGAGCAGTACTTC.

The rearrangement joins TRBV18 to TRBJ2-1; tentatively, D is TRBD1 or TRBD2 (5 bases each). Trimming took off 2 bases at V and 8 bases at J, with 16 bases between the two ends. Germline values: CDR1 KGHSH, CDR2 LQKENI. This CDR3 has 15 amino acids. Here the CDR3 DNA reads TGTGCCAGCTCACCATTCCGAGGGGCCATTGATGAGCAGTTCTTC. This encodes CASSPFRGAIDEQFF. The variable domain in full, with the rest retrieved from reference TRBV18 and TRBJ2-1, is NAGVMQNPRHLVRRRGQEARLRCSPMKGHSHVYWYRQLPEEGLKFMVYLQKENIIDESGMPKERFSAEFPKEGPSILRIQQVVRGDSAAYFCASSPFRGAIDEQFFGPGTRLTVL.